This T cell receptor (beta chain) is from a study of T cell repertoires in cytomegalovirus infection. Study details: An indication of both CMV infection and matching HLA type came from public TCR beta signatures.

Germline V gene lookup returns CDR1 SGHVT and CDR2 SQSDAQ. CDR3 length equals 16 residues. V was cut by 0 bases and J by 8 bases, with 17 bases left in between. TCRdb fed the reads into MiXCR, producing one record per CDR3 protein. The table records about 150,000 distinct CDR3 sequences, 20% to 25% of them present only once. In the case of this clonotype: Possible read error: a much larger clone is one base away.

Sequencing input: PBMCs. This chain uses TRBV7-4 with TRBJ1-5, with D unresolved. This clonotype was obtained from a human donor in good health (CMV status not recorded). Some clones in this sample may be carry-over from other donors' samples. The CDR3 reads CASSLAGTADVEPQHF. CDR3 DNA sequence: TGTGCCAGCAGCTTAGCGGGTACAGCGGATGTAGAGCCCCAGCATTTT.